What follows are 19 T cell receptor beta chains derived from one specimen sequenced in a study of human T cells and chemical hapten exposure. TCRdb fed the RACE reads into MiXCR, producing one record per CDR3 protein. The repertoire includes about 77,000 distinct CDR3 sequences, around 9.3% of them detected once, and about 1.7% sits in the top ten. Time point described: healthy volunteer bleed at 6 weeks. Unfractionated whole blood yielded the extracted total RNA. The sample consisted of whole blood. The source of these receptors is a female donor in good health. Some clones in this sample may be carry-over from other donors' samples.

The V and J genes are TRBV7-9 and TRBJ2-2, with TRBD2 matching over 9 bases. CDR3 length equals 19 residues. V shed 5 bases, J shed 2 bases, and the junction held 15 bases outside the gene matches. The V gene's germline CDR1 is SEHNR and CDR2 FQNEAQ (reference sequence). The CDR3, as DNA: TGTGCCAGCAGCGAACGTGGGAGGGCTAGCGGGAAAAACACCGGGGAGCTGTTTTTT. This encodes CASSERGRASGKNTGELFF.

This clonotype was seen many times. The chain is built from TRBV7-7 and TRBJ1-1; unclear D gene. The germline CDR1 and CDR2 sequences are SSHAT and FNYEAQ (reference sequence). The ends were cut back, 5 bases at V and 5 bases at J, with 12 bases in the middle. CDR3 length: 13 residues. The CDR3 nucleotides read TGTGCCAGCAGCGCCACGCTGGTAACTGAAGCTTTCTTT. Protein: CASSATLVTEAFF.

This clonotype occurred many times. V gene TRBV11-1 combines with J gene TRBJ2-7, with 8 positions matching TRBD2. Trimming cost V 5 bases and J 0 bases; bases outside gene matches: 6. The CDR3 is 15 amino acids. Germline CDR1 and CDR2: SGHAT and FQDESV (reference sequence). The CDR3 sequence: CASSTSGGSSYEQYF. The DNA of the CDR3 is TGTGCCAGCAGCACGAGCGGGGGAAGCTCCTACGAGCAGTACTTC. Supplemented by reference TRBV11-1 and TRBJ2-7, the full variable domain reads EAEVAQSPRYKITEKSQAVAFWCDPISGHATLYWYRQILGQGPELLVQFQDESVVDDSQLPKDRFSAERLKGVDSTLKIQPAELGDSAMYLCASSTSGGSSYEQYFGPGTRLTVT.

This clonotype was detected ten times or more. The rearrangement uses TRBV29-1 and TRBJ1-1; 8 bases match TRBD1. Looked up from germline, CDR1 is SQVTM and CDR2 is ANQGSEA. The CDR3 spans 14 residues. Losses at the gene ends were 1 base for V and 3 bases for J; bases not matched to a gene: 4. Here the CDR3 reads CSVEGTGRDTEAFF. The CDR3, as DNA: TGCAGCGTTGAAGGGACAGGGAGGGACACTGAAGCTTTCTTT. Drawing the rest from reference TRBV29-1 and TRBJ1-1, the complete variable domain is SAVISQKPSRDICQRGTSLTIQCQVDSQVTMMFWYRQQPGQSLTLIATANQGSEATYESGFVIDKFPISRPNLTFSTLTVSNMSPEDSSIYLCSVEGTGRDTEAFFGQGTRLTVV.

This clonotype was counted at least ten times. V and J are TRBV20-1 and TRBJ2-7; TRBD2 matches 9 bases. J gave up 1 base and V 3 bases, and 7 bases lay outside the gene matches. The germline V gene encodes CDR1 DFQATT and CDR2 SNEGSKA (reference sequence). The CDR3 contains 15 residues. CDR3 amino acids: CSARDTSGRSYEQYF. The CDR3 DNA sequence: TGCAGTGCTAGGGACACTAGCGGGCGTTCCTACGAGCAGTACTTC.

This clonotype was seen a single time. A read error may account for a junction end that differs from germline. J is TRBJ2-3 and V is TRBV9; tentatively, D is TRBD2 (6 bases). Germline-derived CDR1 and CDR2 are SGDLS and YYNGEE. The CDR3 has 15 residues. CDR3 region: CASSVEGTDTGTQYF. DNA of the CDR3: TGTGCCAGCAGCGTAGAAGGGACTGACACAGGTACGCAGTATTTT.

The table lists this clonotype with many counts. The chain combines TRBV6-1 with TRBJ1-5, with a possible D match to TRBD1 (6 bases). Germline V CDR1 and CDR2: MNHNS, SASEGT. V dropped 7 bases and J dropped 3 bases, with 19 bases sitting between them. This CDR3 contains 16 residues. The CDR3 region is CASIFDRWAFNQPQHF. CDR3 coding DNA: TGTGCCAGCATTTTCGACAGGTGGGCATTCAATCAGCCCCAGCATTTT.

Relative to its sample, this clonotype is medium-sized. The V and J genes are TRBV25-1 and TRBJ2-3; 14 bases are shared with TRBD2. CDR1 is MGHDK and CDR2 is SYGVNS in the germline V gene. V was clipped by 6 bases and J by 5 bases; unmatched bases: 7. The CDR3 is 16 amino acids. The CDR3 sequence: CASSRGLAGGRDTQYF. CDR3 DNA sequence: TGTGCCAGCAGCCGCGGACTAGCGGGGGGAAGAGATACGCAGTATTTT.

In its sample, this clonotype was seen a few times. This chain connects TRBV6-1 to TRBJ1-5; D gene ambiguous. Germline assignment: CDR1 MNHNS and CDR2 SASEGT. V was shortened by 4 bases and J by 1 base, with 11 bases between the two germline ends. The CDR3 sequence is 15 residues long. The CDR3 DNA follows: TGTGCCAGCAGTGCAGACTTGGGGAGCAATCAGCCCCAGCATTTT. It yields the protein CASSADLGSNQPQHF.

V and J are TRBV29-1 and TRBJ2-7; D is ambiguous. V was trimmed by 0 bases and J by 7 bases, leaving 13 bases between them. CDR1 and CDR2 (germline): SQVTM, ANQGSEA. This CDR3 contains 13 residues. Written as DNA, the CDR3 is TGCAGCGTTGAAGAAGGGTCTCTTCGGGAGCAGTACTTC. Translating it yields CSVEEGSLREQYF.

This clonotype showed up many times. V usage is TRBV7-8 and J usage is TRBJ2-5, with unresolved D. This CDR3 comprises 14 residues. Germline V gives CDR1 SGHVS, CDR2 FQNEAQ. V was shortened by 5 bases and J by 5 bases, with 15 bases between the two germline ends. For the CDR3, the DNA is TGTGCCAGCAGCCCACTCTCGTTCCGGGAGACCCAGTACTTC. This encodes CASSPLSFRETQYF.

The chain uses TRBV6-5 and TRBJ1-6; 7 bases line up with TRBD1. The trim removed 2 bases at V and 5 bases at J, leaving 6 bases unmatched. CDR3 length equals 16 residues. CDR1 is MNHEY, CDR2 SVGAGI, per germline. The CDR3 DNA follows: TGTGCCAGCAGTTACATCGGGACAGCCGATAATTCACCCCTCCACTTT. Amino acids: CASSYIGTADNSPLHF.

This clonotype was counted a few times. The rearrangement links TRBV12-3 or TRBV12-4 to TRBJ1-5, with D possibly matching TRBD1 (6 bases). With 4 bases removed from V and 9 bases from J, the gap between germline ends came to 10 bases. The CDR3 contains 12 residues. The DNA of the CDR3 is TGTGCCAGCAGTTCGCAGACAGGGCCCCAGCATTTT. Translated, it gives CASSSQTGPQHF.

This clonotype was observed a few times. The chain employs TRBV20-1 and TRBJ1-5; 7 nucleotides agree with TRBD1. Losses at the gene ends were 3 bases for V and 2 bases for J; bases not matched to a gene: 4. The V gene's germline CDR1 is DFQATT and CDR2 SNEGSKA (reference sequence). The CDR3 extends over 14 amino acids. CDR3 in amino acids: CSARAGGGNQPQHF. In nucleotides, the CDR3 is TGCAGTGCTAGGGCAGGGGGAGGCAATCAGCCCCAGCATTTT.

This clonotype was seen only a few times. The chain carries TRBV5-1 and TRBJ1-2; D not certain. The germline V gene has CDR1 SGHRS and CDR2 YFSETQ. V lost 4 bases to trimming and J lost 4 bases, with 17 bases between them. This CDR3 comprises 15 residues. The CDR3 coding sequence is TGCGCCAGCAGCGAGGGCCCTGGTTGGAGCTATGGCTACACCTTC. This translates into CASSEGPGWSYGYTF. Using reference TRBV5-1 and TRBJ1-2 for the parts outside the CDR3, the full variable domain is KAGVTQTPRYLIKTRGQQVTLSCSPISGHRSVSWYQQTPGQGLQFLFEYFSETQRNKGNFPGRFSGRQFSNSRSEMNVSTLELGDSALYLCASSEGPGWSYGYTFGSGTRLTVV.

Remarks on this clonotype: At one of its ends the junction is not consistent with the germline gene, which may arise from a read error. J is TRBJ1-1 and V is TRBV30, with D perhaps TRBD1 (5 bases). Germline CDR1 and CDR2: GTSNPN and SVGIG (reference sequence). The CDR3 is 13 amino acids. The CDR3 loop is CVWRGDRGPEAFF. Written as DNA, the CDR3 is TGTGTCTGGAGGGGCGACCGGGGCCCTGAAGCTTTCTTT.

This clonotype occurred many times. The chain links TRBV5-1 to TRBJ1-1; tentatively, D is TRBD1 (6 bases). Germline V CDR1 and CDR2: SGHRS, YFSETQ. The CDR3 extends over 13 amino acids. V was shortened by 3 bases and J by 7 bases, with 13 bases between the two germline ends. This CDR3 reads CASSSGQGNEAFF. The DNA of the CDR3 is TGCGCCAGCAGCTCGGGGCAGGGGAATGAAGCTTTCTTT.

Only a few counts were recorded for this clonotype. This rearrangement joins TRBV14 to TRBJ2-5; D not resolved. This CDR3 region has 15 residues. Germline loops: CDR1 SGHDN, CDR2 FVKESK. The germline V and J ends were trimmed by 0 bases and 0 bases, with 8 bases remaining between them. The CDR3 sequence: CASSQDPQYQETQYF. CDR3 sequence (DNA): TGTGCCAGCAGCCAAGATCCCCAGTACCAAGAGACCCAGTACTTC. The entire variable domain, with the rest obtained from reference TRBV14 and TRBJ2-5, is as follows: EAGVTQFPSHSVIEKGQTVTLRCDPISGHDNLYWYRRVMGKEIKFLLHFVKESKQDESGMPNNRFLAERTGGTYSTLKVQPAELEDSGVYFCASSQDPQYQETQYFGPGTRLLVL.

This clonotype was detected a few times. This rearrangement joins TRBV10-3 to TRBJ1-3, with 7 bases lining up with TRBD1. After removal of 6 bases from V and 0 bases from J, the junction contained 11 bases not matched to a gene. The germline gives CDR1 ENHRY, CDR2 SYGVKD. The CDR3 totals 17 residues. In DNA, the CDR3 is TGTGCCATCAGCATCTACCGCGACAGGGACTCTGGAAACACCATATATTTT. It yields the protein CAISIYRDRDSGNTIYF.